This entry concerns a single TCR beta chain. This sample was included in a study of blood T cell repertoires in COVID-19. Turning to the study itself: The origin of the acute and convalescent COVID-19 samples was the United States, Italy and Spain. T cells, B-cell-depleted T cells, or PBMCs supplied cDNA or gDNA.

As processed by the authors: The assay estimated nucleated cells by amplifying reference gene primers. The method was immunoSEQ multiplex PCR; TCRdb's version includes in-frame clones alone and lacks a portion of them. That table furnishes V, J and clone size, whereas the DNA furnished D and trimming. The sample holds around 260,000 clones, around four fifths seen once. Per the germline V gene, CDR1 is GTSNPN and CDR2 is SVGIG (reference sequence). CDR3 size: 13 residues. The V and J ends lost 2 bases and 5 bases respectively, with 9 bases between them. The chain recombines TRBV30 with TRBJ1-4; a weak D match, TRBD1 (5 bases). The sample comprised peripheral blood. This clonotype was obtained from a man aged 60 to 75 with acute or convalescent COVID-19. CDR3 protein: CAWSMTVNEKLFF. The CDR3, as DNA: TGTGCCTGGAGTATGACAGTAAATGAAAAACTGTTTTTT.